This TCR beta chain was captured in a study of T cells in Graves' hyperthyroidism and ophthalmopathy. Study-level points and caveats: Ophthalmopathy prediction by the model preceded onset by a median roughly 6 months.

For ophthalmopathy patients, the Clinical Activity Score was at least 3 and the NOSPECS grade at least 4; duration was under 3 months. Reasons for excluding patients were uncontrolled infection, other autoimmune disease, pregnancy or lactation. There are a few counts of this clonotype. Its antigen remains unknown. RNA transcripts provided the source from which TCR beta CDR3 regions were amplified. The TCR CDR3 was amplified in a first-round RT-PCR using the HTBI primer set. TCRdb reanalysed the multiplex PCR reads using MiXCR and keeps one entry per CDR3 protein. The sample has over 400,000 distinct CDR3 sequences, roughly 15% seen once. This receptor was identified in a young man with Graves' ophthalmopathy. The sequencing sample was made of blood.

The chain's CDR3 is CACFRGGPGQETQYF. CDR3 DNA sequence: TGTGCCTGCTTCCGAGGGGGGCCCGGCCAAGAGACCCAGTACTTC. The chain has TRBV30 and TRBJ2-5, with D perhaps given as TRBD1 or TRBD2 (6 bases each). The germline gives CDR1 GTSNPN, CDR2 SVGIG (reference sequence). CDR3 size: 15 residues. V was cut by 6 bases and J by 1 base, with 18 bases left in between.